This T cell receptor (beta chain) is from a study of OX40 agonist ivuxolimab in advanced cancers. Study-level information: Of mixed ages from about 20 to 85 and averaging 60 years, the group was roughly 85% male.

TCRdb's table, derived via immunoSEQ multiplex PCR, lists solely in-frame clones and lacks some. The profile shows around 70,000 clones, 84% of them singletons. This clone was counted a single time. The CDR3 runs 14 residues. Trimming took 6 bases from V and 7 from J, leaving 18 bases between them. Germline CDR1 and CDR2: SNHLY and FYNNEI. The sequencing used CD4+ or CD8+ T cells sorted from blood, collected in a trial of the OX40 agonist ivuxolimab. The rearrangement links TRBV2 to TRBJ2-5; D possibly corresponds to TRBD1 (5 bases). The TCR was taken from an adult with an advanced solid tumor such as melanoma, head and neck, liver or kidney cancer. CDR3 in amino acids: CASSSTLLRGTQYF. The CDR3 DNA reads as TGTGCCAGCAGCTCTACCTTACTTAGGGGGACCCAGTACTTC.